Given below is one TCR beta chain in context. Assay used: immunoSEQ multiplex PCR; TCRdb lists only in-frame clones, some missing. This table has 45,000 to 60,000 clones, roughly 85% appearing once. This record belongs to a study of T cell responses to AZD1222 COVID-19 vaccine. The germline CDR1 and CDR2 sequences are LGHNA and YNFKEQ. V trimming: 0 bases; J trimming: 0 bases; junction bases outside the gene matches: 1. The CDR3 is 16 amino acids. The sample was peripheral blood, taken on day 0 of AZD1222 vaccination. The receptor was derived from an adult in good health. The V and J genes are TRBV4-2 and TRBJ2-3, with 9 nucleotides matching TRBD2. Written as DNA, the CDR3 is TGTGCCAGCAGCCAAGAGCGGGGGGGAAGCACAGATACGCAGTATTTT. This gives the protein CASSQERGGSTDTQYF.